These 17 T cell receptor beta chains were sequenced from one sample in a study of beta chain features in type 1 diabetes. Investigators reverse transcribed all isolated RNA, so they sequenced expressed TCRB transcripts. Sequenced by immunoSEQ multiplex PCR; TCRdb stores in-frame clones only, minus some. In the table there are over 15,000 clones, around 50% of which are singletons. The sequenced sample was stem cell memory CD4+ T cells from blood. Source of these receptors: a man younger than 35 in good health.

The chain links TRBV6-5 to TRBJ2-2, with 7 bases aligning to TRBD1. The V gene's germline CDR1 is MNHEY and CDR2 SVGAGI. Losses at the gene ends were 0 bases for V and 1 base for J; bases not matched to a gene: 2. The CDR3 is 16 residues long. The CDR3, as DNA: TGTGCCAGCAGTTACTCGGGACAGAGGAACACCGGGGAGCTGTTTTTT. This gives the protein CASSYSGQRNTGELFF.

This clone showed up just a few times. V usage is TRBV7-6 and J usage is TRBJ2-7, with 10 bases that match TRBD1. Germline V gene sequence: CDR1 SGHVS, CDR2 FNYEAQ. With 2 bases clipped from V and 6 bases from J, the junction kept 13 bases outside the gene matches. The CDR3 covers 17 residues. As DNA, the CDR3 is TGTGCCAGCAGCTTATTTAGGGTGGGACAGGGGCCCGGCGAGCAGTACTTC. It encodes CASSLFRVGQGPGEQYF.

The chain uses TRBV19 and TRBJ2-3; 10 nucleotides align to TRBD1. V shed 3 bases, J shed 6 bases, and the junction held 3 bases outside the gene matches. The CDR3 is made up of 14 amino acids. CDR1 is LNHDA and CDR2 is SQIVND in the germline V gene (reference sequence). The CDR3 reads CASSIDRGLDTQYF. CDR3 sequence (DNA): TGTGCCAGTAGTATTGACAGGGGGCTTGATACGCAGTATTTT.

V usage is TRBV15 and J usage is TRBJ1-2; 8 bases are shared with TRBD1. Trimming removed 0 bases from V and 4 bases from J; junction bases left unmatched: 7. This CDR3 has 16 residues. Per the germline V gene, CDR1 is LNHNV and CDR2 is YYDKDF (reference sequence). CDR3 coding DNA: TGTGCCACCAGCAGAGATCGGTCAGGGGGCGGCTATGGCTACACCTTC. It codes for CATSRDRSGGGYGYTF. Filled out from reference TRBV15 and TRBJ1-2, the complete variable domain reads DAMVIQNPRYQVTQFGKPVTLSCSQTLNHNVMYWYQQKSSQAPKLLFHYYDKDFNNEADTPDNFQSRRPNTSFCFLDIRSPGLGDTAMYLCATSRDRSGGGYGYTFGSGTRLTVV.

In DNA, the CDR3 is TGTGCCACCAGCAGAGATCTCCCCGTCACAGATACGCAGTATTTT. Amino acids: CATSRDLPVTDTQYF. The rearrangement joins TRBV15 to TRBJ2-3; D gene unclear. Germline V lookup: CDR1 LNHNV, CDR2 YYDKDF (reference sequence). The V gene lost 0 bases and the J gene lost 2 bases, with 9 bases spanning the gap. The CDR3 is 15 residues long. Full variable domain (missing parts from reference TRBV15 and TRBJ2-3): DAMVIQNPRYQVTQFGKPVTLSCSQTLNHNVMYWYQQKSSQAPKLLFHYYDKDFNNEADTPDNFQSRRPNTSFCFLDIRSPGLGDTAMYLCATSRDLPVTDTQYFGPGTRLTVL.

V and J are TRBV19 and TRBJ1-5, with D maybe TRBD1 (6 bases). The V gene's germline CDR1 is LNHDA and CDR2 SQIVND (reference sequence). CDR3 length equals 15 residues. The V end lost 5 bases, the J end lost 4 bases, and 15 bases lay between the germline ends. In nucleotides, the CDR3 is TGTGCCAGTAGTGCAAACAGGGATCGGAATCAGCCCCAGCATTTT. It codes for CASSANRDRNQPQHF. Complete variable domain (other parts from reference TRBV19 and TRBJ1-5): DGGITQSPKYLFRKEGQNVTLSCEQNLNHDAMYWYRQDPGQGLRLIYYSQIVNDFQKGDIAEGYSVSREKKESFPLTVTSAQKNPTAFYLCASSANRDRNQPQHFGDGTRLSIL.

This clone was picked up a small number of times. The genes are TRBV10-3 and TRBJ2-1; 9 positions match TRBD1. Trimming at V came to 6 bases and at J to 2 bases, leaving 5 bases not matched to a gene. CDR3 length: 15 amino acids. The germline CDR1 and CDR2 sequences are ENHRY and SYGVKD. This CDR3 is CAISGQGRTYNEQFF. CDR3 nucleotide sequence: TGTGCCATCAGCGGACAGGGGAGGACCTACAATGAGCAGTTCTTC.

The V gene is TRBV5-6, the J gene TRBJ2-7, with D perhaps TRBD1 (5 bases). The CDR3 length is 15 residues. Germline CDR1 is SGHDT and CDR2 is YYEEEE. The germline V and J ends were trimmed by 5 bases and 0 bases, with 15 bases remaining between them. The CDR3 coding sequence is TGTGCCAGCAGTTATACGGACACCAACTCCTACGAGCAGTACTTC. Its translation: CASSYTDTNSYEQYF. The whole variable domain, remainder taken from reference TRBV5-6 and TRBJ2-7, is DAGVTQSPTHLIKTRGQQVTLRCSPKSGHDTVSWYQQALGQGPQFIFQYYEEEERQRGNFPDRFSGHQFPNYSSELNVNALLLGDSALYLCASSYTDTNSYEQYFGPGTRLTVT.

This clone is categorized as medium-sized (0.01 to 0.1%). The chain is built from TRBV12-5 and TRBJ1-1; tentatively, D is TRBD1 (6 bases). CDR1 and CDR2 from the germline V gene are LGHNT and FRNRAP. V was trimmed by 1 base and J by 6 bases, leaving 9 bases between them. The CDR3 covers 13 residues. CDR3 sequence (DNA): TGTGCTAGTGGTTTGGACAGGGCCGCTGAAGCTTTCTTT. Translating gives CASGLDRAAEAFF. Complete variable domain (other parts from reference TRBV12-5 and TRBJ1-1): DARVTQTPRHKVTEMGQEVTMRCQPILGHNTVFWYRQTMMQGLELLAYFRNRAPLDDSGMPKDRFSAEMPDATLATLKIQPSEPRDSAVYFCASGLDRAAEAFFGQGTRLTVV.

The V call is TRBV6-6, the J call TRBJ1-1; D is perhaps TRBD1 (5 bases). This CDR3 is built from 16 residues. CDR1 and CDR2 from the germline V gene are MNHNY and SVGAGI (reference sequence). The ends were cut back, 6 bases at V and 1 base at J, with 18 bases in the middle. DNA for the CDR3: TGTGCCAGCAGCAAGAGAGGGCAGGGAGGGAACACTGAAGCTTTCTTT. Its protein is CASSKRGQGGNTEAFF.

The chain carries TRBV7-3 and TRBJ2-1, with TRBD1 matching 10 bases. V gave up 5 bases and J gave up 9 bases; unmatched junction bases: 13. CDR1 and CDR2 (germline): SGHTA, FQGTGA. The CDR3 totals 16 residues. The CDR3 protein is CASSKGGDRGRGEQFF. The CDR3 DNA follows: TGTGCCAGCAGCAAAGGGGGGGACAGGGGAAGGGGTGAGCAGTTCTTC.

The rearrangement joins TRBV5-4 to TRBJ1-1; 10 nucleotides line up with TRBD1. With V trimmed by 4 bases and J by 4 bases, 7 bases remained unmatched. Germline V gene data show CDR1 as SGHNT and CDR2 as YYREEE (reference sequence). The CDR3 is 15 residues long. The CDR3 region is CASSRTGGFGTEAFF. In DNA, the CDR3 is TGTGCCAGCAGCCGGACAGGGGGGTTTGGCACTGAAGCTTTCTTT.

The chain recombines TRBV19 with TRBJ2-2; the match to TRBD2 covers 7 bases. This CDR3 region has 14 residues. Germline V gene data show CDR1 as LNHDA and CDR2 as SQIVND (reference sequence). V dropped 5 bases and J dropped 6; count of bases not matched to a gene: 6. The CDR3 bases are TGTGCCAGTAGTCCCAACCTAGCGGCCGGGGAGCTGTTTTTT. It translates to CASSPNLAAGELFF.

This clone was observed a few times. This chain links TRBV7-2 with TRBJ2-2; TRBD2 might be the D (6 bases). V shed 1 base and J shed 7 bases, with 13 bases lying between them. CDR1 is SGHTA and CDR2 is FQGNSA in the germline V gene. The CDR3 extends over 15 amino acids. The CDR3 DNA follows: TGTGCCAGCAGCTTAGGCGCAGGGAGGTACGGGGAGCTGTTTTTT. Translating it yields CASSLGAGRYGELFF.

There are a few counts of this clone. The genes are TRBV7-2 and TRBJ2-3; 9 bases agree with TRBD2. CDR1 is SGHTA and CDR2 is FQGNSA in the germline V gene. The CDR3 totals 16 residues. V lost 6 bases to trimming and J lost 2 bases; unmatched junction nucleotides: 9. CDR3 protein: CASSLRSGGPTDTQYF. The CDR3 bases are TGTGCCAGCAGTCTCCGTAGCGGGGGTCCCACAGATACGCAGTATTTT. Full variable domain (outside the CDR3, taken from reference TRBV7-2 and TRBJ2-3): GAGVSQSPSNKVTEKGKDVELRCDPISGHTALYWYRQSLGQGLEFLIYFQGNSAPDKSGLPSDRFSAERTGGSVSTLTIQRTQQEDSAVYLCASSLRSGGPTDTQYFGPGTRLTVL.

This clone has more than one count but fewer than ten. The CDR3 here is CATSSYRETEAFF. Written as DNA, the CDR3 is TGTGCCACCAGCAGTTACAGGGAAACTGAAGCTTTCTTT. V and J are TRBV15 and TRBJ1-1; TRBD1 is a possible D gene (6 bases). The CDR3 loop spans 13 amino acids. The germline CDR1 and CDR2 sequences are LNHNV and YYDKDF (reference sequence). V dropped 3 bases and J dropped 5 bases, with 10 bases sitting between them.

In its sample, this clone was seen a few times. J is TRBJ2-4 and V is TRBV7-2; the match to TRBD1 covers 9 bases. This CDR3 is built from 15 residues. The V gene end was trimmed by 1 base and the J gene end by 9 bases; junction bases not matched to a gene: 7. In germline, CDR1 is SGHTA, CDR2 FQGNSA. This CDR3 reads CASSLVGTGYGIQYF. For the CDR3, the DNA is TGTGCCAGCAGCTTAGTTGGGACAGGGTATGGCATTCAGTACTTC.